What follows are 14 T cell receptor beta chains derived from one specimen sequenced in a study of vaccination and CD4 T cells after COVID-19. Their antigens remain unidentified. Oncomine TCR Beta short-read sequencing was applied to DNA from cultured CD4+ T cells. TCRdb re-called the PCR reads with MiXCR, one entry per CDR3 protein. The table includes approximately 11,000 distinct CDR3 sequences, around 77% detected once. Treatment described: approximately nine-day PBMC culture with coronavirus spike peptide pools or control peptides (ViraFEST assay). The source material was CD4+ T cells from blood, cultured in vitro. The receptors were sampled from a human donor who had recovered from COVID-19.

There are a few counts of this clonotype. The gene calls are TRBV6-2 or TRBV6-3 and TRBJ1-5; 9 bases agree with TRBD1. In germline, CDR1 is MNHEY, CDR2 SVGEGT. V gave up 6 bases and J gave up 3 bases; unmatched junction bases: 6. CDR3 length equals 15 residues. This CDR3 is CASRLGTGFNQPQHF. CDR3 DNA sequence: TGTGCCAGCAGGCTAGGGACAGGGTTCAATCAGCCCCAGCATTTT.

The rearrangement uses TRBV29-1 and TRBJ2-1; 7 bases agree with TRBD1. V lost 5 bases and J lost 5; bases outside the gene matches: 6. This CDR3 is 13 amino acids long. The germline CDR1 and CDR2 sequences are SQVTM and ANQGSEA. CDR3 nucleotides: TGCAGCGTTCCGGGACAGAGAGACAATGAGCAGTTCTTC. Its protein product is CSVPGQRDNEQFF.

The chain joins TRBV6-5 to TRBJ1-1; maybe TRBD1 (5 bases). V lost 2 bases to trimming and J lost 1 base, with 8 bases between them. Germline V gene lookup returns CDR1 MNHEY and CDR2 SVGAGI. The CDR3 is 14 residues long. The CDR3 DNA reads TGTGCCAGCAGTTACCGGGGGAAGAACACTGAAGCTTTCTTT. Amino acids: CASSYRGKNTEAFF.

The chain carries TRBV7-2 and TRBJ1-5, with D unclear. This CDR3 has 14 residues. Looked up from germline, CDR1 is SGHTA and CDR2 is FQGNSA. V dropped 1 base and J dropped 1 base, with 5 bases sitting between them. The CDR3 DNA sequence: TGTGCCAGCAGCTTAGATGTGAGCAATCAGCCCCAGCATTTT. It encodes CASSLDVSNQPQHF.

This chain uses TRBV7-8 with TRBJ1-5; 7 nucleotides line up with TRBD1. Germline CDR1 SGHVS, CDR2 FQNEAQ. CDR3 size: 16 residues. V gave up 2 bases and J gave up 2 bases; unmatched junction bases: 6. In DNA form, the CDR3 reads TGTGCCAGCAGCTTACACCCAGGACAGGGCAATCAGCCCCAGCATTTT. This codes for CASSLHPGQGNQPQHF.

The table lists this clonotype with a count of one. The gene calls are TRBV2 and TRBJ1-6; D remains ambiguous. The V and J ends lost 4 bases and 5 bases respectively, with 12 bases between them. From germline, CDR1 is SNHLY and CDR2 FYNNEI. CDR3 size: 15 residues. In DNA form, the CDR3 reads TGTGCCAGCAGTGTAATGAGACAAGATAATTCACCCCTCCACTTT. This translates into CASSVMRQDNSPLHF.

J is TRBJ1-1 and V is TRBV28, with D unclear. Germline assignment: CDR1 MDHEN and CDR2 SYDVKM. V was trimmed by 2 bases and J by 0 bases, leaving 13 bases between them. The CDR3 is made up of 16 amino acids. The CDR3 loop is CASSLPLTTMNTEAFF. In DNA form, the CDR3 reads TGTGCCAGCAGTTTACCCCTTACAACCATGAACACTGAAGCTTTCTTT.

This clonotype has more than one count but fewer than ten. The CDR3 region is CSATWLSTHTGELFF. The CDR3, as DNA: TGCAGTGCTACGTGGCTCTCGACCCACACCGGGGAGCTGTTTTTT. V and J are TRBV20-1 and TRBJ2-2, with no clear D. V lost 4 bases to trimming and J lost 3 bases, with 15 bases between them. The CDR3 is made up of 15 amino acids. Germline V gene lookup returns CDR1 DFQATT and CDR2 SNEGSKA (reference sequence).

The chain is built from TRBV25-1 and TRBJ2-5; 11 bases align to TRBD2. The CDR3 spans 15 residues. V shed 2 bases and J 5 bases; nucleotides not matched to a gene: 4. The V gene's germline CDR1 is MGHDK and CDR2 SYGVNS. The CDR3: CASSERLAGTETQYF. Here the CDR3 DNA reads TGTGCCAGCAGTGAACGACTAGCGGGAACGGAGACCCAGTACTTC.

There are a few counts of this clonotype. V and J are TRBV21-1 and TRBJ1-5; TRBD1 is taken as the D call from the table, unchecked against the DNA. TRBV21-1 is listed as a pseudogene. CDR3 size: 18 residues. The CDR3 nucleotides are TGTGCCAGCAGCAAAGATCAGGGGCAGGGGGTGTCCGGTCAGCCCCAGCATTTT. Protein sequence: CASSKDQGQGVSGQPQHF.

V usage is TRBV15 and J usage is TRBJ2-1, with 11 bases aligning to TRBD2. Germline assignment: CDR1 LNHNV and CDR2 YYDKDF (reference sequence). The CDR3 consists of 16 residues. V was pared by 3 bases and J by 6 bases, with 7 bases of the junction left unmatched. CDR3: CATSREIAGGGNEQFF. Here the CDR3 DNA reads TGTGCCACCAGCAGGGAGATAGCGGGAGGGGGCAATGAGCAGTTCTTC.

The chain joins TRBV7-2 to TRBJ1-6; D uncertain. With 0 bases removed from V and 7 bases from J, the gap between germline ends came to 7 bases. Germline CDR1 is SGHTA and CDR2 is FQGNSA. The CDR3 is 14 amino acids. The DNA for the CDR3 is TGTGCCAGCAGCTTAGCGGGATGGAATTCACCCCTCCACTTT. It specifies CASSLAGWNSPLHF.

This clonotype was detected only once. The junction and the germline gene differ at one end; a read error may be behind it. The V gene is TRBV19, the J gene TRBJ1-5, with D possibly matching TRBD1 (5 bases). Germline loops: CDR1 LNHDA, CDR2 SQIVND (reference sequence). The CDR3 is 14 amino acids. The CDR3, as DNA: TGTGCCAGTAGTATTGGTCAGGGTAGTCAGGCCCAGCATTTT. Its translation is CASSIGQGSQAQHF.

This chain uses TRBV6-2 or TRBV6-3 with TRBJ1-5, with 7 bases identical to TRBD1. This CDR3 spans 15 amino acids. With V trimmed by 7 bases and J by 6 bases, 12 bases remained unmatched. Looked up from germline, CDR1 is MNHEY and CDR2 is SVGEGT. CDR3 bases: TGTGCCAGCACCATCGCCAGGGGGGCGGGTCAGCCCCAGCATTTT. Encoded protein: CASTIARGAGQPQHF.